The next 21 T cell receptor beta chains were all read from a single sample in a study of T cell repertoires in cytomegalovirus infection. One entry per CDR3 protein results from TCRdb running MiXCR on the reads. Of about 460,000 distinct CDR3 sequences in the sample, 10% to 12% are singletons; the top ten hold approximately 10%. Sequencing was done on a sample of PBMCs. Receptors were obtained from a human donor in good health (CMV status not recorded). Some clones in this sample may be carry-over from other donors' samples.

This clonotype was counted a few times. The chain uses TRBV19 and TRBJ1-1, with D possibly matching TRBD1 (6 bases). Germline V gene data show CDR1 as LNHDA and CDR2 as SQIVND (reference sequence). The CDR3 covers 12 residues. V was cut by 6 bases and J by 4 bases, with 9 bases left in between. CDR3 in amino acids: CASRGGRTEAFF. The CDR3 coding sequence is TGTGCCAGTAGAGGGGGGCGCACTGAAGCTTTCTTT.

The table lists this clonotype with many counts. V is TRBV6-1 and J is TRBJ1-5; tentative D call: TRBD1 (5 bases). The germline CDR1 and CDR2 sequences are MNHNS and SASEGT. The CDR3 totals 17 residues. V was clipped by 6 bases and J by 0 bases, with 18 bases between them. This CDR3 reads CASSGEGSQISNQPQHF. DNA for the CDR3: TGTGCCAGCAGCGGGGAGGGGTCGCAGATTAGCAATCAGCCCCAGCATTTT.

This clonotype came up many times. The chain recombines TRBV12-3 or TRBV12-4 with TRBJ2-1; 8 bases map to TRBD2. V trimming: 6 bases; J trimming: 8 bases; junction bases outside the gene matches: 12. This CDR3 has 15 amino acids. The CDR3 here is CASSALAGSGDEQFF. The CDR3 DNA sequence: TGTGCCAGCAGCGCGCTAGCGGGTTCTGGGGATGAGCAGTTCTTC.

This clonotype was picked up many times. This chain connects TRBV12-3 or TRBV12-4 to TRBJ1-2; TRBD1 matches 12 bases. Trimming took 4 bases from V and 5 from J; bases not matched to a gene: 8. This CDR3 has 16 amino acids. The CDR3 is CASSSPGQGASYGYTF. The CDR3 coding sequence is TGTGCCAGCAGTTCCCCGGGACAGGGGGCCTCTTATGGCTACACCTTC.

This clonotype showed up many times. The V and J genes are TRBV5-6 and TRBJ2-7, with D possibly matching TRBD2 (6 bases). V was trimmed by 6 bases and J by 3 bases, leaving 19 bases between them. Germline V gene sequence: CDR1 SGHDT, CDR2 YYEEEE. The CDR3 sequence is 15 residues long. CDR3 amino acids: CASTPQGGNIYEQYF. In DNA, the CDR3 is TGTGCCAGCACCCCGCAAGGAGGGAACATCTACGAGCAGTACTTC.

This clonotype was seen a few times. For the CDR3, the DNA is TGTGCCAGCAGCCCTGGTGGGACAGGGACAGACTATGGCTACACCTTC. Amino acids: CASSPGGTGTDYGYTF. V gene TRBV5-4 combines with J gene TRBJ1-2, with 9 bases aligning to TRBD1. The CDR3 has 16 amino acids. CDR1 and CDR2 (germline): SGHNT, YYREEE (reference sequence). J gave up 3 bases and V 4 bases, and 10 bases lay outside the gene matches.

This clonotype was observed many times. The genes are TRBV24-1 and TRBJ2-7; D is unresolved. CDR3 size: 11 residues. Germline V gene lookup returns CDR1 KGHDR and CDR2 SFDVKD. V lost 4 bases and J lost 4, with 4 bases in between. In nucleotides, the CDR3 is TGTGCCACCAGTGAGGGGTACGAGCAGTACTTC. It encodes CATSEGYEQYF.

This chain connects TRBV29-1 to TRBJ1-3; no clear D gene. The CDR3 covers 13 residues. CDR1 SQVTM and CDR2 ANQGSEA come from the germline V gene. Trimming pared 4 bases from V and 2 bases from J, leaving 9 bases between. The CDR3 protein is CSVGGPAGNTIYF. DNA of the CDR3: TGCAGCGTTGGTGGACCCGCTGGAAACACCATATATTTT. Drawing the rest from reference TRBV29-1 and TRBJ1-3, the complete variable domain is SAVISQKPSRDICQRGTSLTIQCQVDSQVTMMFWYRQQPGQSLTLIATANQGSEATYESGFVIDKFPISRPNLTFSTLTVSNMSPEDSSIYLCSVGGPAGNTIYFGEGSWLTVV.

At least ten counts were recorded for this clonotype. The CDR3 DNA follows: TGTGCCAGCAGCTTAGGAGCCAACGTCCTGACTTTC. Its translation: CASSLGANVLTF. The chain links TRBV7-9 to TRBJ2-6; D is undetermined. The CDR3 has 12 amino acids. V was pared by 1 base and J by 7 bases, with 2 bases between. Germline CDR1 SEHNR, CDR2 FQNEAQ (reference sequence).

This clonotype was detected a few times. This rearrangement joins TRBV7-9 to TRBJ2-1; TRBD2 matches at 8 bases. The CDR3 consists of 16 residues. Losses at the gene ends were 6 bases for V and 4 bases for J; bases not matched to a gene: 11. The germline V gene encodes CDR1 SEHNR and CDR2 FQNEAQ (reference sequence). CDR3 DNA sequence: TGTGCCAGCAGTTATCTCACTAGCGGATATTACAATGAGCAGTTCTTC. Residues: CASSYLTSGYYNEQFF. Using reference TRBV7-9 and TRBJ2-1 for the parts outside the CDR3, the full variable domain is DTGVSQNPRHKITKRGQNVTFRCDPISEHNRLYWYRQTLGQGPEFLTYFQNEAQLEKSRLLSDRFSAERPKGSFSTLEIQRTEQGDSAMYLCASSYLTSGYYNEQFFGPGTRLTVL.

The V and J genes are TRBV28 and TRBJ1-1; D is unresolved. CDR3 length equals 14 residues. Germline CDR1 is MDHEN and CDR2 is SYDVKM. Between the trimmed V and J ends, which lost 6 bases and 5 bases, there was a span of 16 bases. The CDR3 sequence: CASRDHMVQTEAFF. CDR3 sequence (DNA): TGTGCCAGCAGAGACCACATGGTTCAGACTGAAGCTTTCTTT.

The gene calls are TRBV20-1 and TRBJ2-7; the D gene is possibly TRBD2 (5 bases). Germline V CDR1 and CDR2: DFQATT, SNEGSKA (reference sequence). With 0 bases removed from V and 3 bases from J, the gap between germline ends came to 9 bases. The CDR3 sequence is 13 residues long. The CDR3 loop is CSARDRRGYEQYF. CDR3 in DNA: TGCAGTGCTAGAGATCGACGGGGCTACGAGCAGTACTTC.

The table lists this clonotype with many counts. The chain couples TRBV7-6 to TRBJ2-1; 11 nucleotides agree with TRBD2. The CDR3 length is 17 residues. J lost 5 bases, V lost 5 bases, and 11 bases had no gene match. Germline V CDR1 and CDR2: SGHVS, FNYEAQ. CDR3 residues: CASSPGSGRARDNEQFF. In DNA form, the CDR3 reads TGTGCCAGCAGCCCAGGTAGCGGGAGGGCACGCGACAATGAGCAGTTCTTC.

This chain uses TRBV14 with TRBJ1-1; no definite D call. V lost 3 bases and J lost 0, with 20 bases in between. In germline, CDR1 is SGHDN, CDR2 FVKESK. The length of the CDR3 is 18 residues. The CDR3 is CASSHRLSGWPLNTEAFF. CDR3 DNA: TGTGCCAGCAGCCATCGATTGTCGGGGTGGCCATTGAACACTGAAGCTTTCTTT.

The chain has TRBV10-3 and TRBJ2-3; 7 bases agree with TRBD2. CDR3 length: 15 residues. Germline values: CDR1 ENHRY, CDR2 SYGVKD. Trimming cost V 11 bases and J 5 bases; bases outside gene matches: 16. The CDR3 here is CAASLAGDGGDTQYF. The CDR3 DNA reads TGTGCCGCCTCCCTGGCGGGAGACGGTGGAGATACGCAGTATTTT.

As to this clonotype: A read error may be the cause here, since a much bigger clone is one base away. V is TRBV13 and J is TRBJ2-1; D is tentatively TRBD1 or TRBD2 (5 bases each). The germline CDR1 and CDR2 sequences are PRHDT and FYEKMQ (reference sequence). The CDR3 runs 16 residues. The CDR3 reads CASSRGDGTTYSEQFF. CDR3 bases: TGCGCCAGCAGCCGGGGAGATGGGACCACCTACAGTGAGCAGTTCTTC. Filled out from reference TRBV13 and TRBJ2-1, the complete variable domain reads AAGVIQSPRHLIKEKRETATLKCYPIPRHDTVYWYQQGPGQDPQFLISFYEKMQSDKGSIPDRFSAQQFSDYHSELNMSSLELGDSALYFCASSRGDGTTYSEQFFGPGTRLTVL.

This clonotype was found many times. The CDR3 DNA reads TGTGCTAGCGACGGGGGACAGGTCTACAATGAGCAGTTCTTC. Translating gives CASDGGQVYNEQFF. V is TRBV2 and J is TRBJ2-1; 8 bases agree with TRBD1. The CDR3 runs 14 residues. Germline CDR1 is SNHLY and CDR2 is FYNNEI.

There are many counts of this clonotype. V usage is TRBV2 and J usage is TRBJ1-6; D not resolved. Looked up from germline, CDR1 is SNHLY and CDR2 is FYNNEI. Trimming left V 3 bases short and J 2 bases short, with 8 bases between. The CDR3 contains 15 residues. CDR3 amino acids: CASSDLRAYNSPLHF. In nucleotides, the CDR3 is TGTGCCAGCAGTGACCTCCGTGCCTATAATTCACCCCTCCACTTT.

The table lists this clonotype with many counts. The CDR3 coding sequence is TGCGCCAGCAGCTTGAATCTCGGCCGGGGAGCGGCCATATATTTT. This translates into CASSLNLGRGAAIYF. The genes are TRBV5-1 and TRBJ1-3; no definite D call. With 1 base removed from V and 11 bases from J, the gap between germline ends came to 19 bases. Germline values: CDR1 SGHRS, CDR2 YFSETQ. The CDR3 extends over 15 amino acids.

This clonotype occurred many times. This chain joins TRBV19 and TRBJ1-1; tentatively, D is TRBD1 (6 bases). Trimming stripped 5 bases from V and 2 bases from J, with 15 bases between. This CDR3 is 15 amino acids long. The germline V gene has CDR1 LNHDA and CDR2 SQIVND (reference sequence). The CDR3 DNA follows: TGTGCCAGTAGTTCCGTGGGGGCTGGCAACACTGAAGCTTTCTTT. It yields the protein CASSSVGAGNTEAFF.

V gene TRBV12-3 or TRBV12-4 combines with J gene TRBJ1-1; 7 nucleotides agree with TRBD1. Losses at the gene ends were 5 bases for V and 4 bases for J; bases not matched to a gene: 7. CDR3 length: 14 amino acids. The CDR3 sequence is CASSRTGESTEAFF. The CDR3 DNA reads as TGTGCCAGCAGTCGTACAGGGGAGAGCACTGAAGCTTTCTTT.